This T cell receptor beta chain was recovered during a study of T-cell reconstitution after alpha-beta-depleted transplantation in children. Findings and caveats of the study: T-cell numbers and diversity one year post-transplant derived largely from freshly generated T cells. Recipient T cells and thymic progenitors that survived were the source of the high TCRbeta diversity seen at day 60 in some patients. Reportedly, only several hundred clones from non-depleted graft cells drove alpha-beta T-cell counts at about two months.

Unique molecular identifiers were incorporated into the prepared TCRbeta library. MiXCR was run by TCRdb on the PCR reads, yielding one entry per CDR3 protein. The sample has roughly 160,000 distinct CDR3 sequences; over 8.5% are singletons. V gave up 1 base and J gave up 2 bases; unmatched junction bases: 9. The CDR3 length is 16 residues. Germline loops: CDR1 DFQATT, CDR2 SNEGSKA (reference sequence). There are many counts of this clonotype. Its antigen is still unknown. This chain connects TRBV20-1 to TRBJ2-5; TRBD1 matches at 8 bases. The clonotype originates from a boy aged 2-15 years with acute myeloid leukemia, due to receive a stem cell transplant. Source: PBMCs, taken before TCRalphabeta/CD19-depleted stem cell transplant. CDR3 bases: TGCAGTGCTAGAGCGTCAGGGGGCAACATTCAAGAGACCCAGTACTTC. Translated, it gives CSARASGGNIQETQYF.